This T cell receptor (beta chain) appears in the sequencing data of a study of brain metastases from non-small cell lung cancer. Germline CDR1 and CDR2: SNHLY and FYNNEI. V lost 6 bases and J 5 bases, leaving 16 bases between the germline ends. The CDR3 loop spans 15 amino acids. Profiling relied on immunoSEQ multiplex PCR, and the TCRdb table lists in-frame clones only, not all of them. This sample has about 15,000 clones, with around 83% found just once. Sequencing used primary lung tumor tissue. The clonotype originates from a donor aged 40 or over with non-small cell lung cancer. The J gene is TRBJ2-2, the V gene TRBV2; D tentatively fits TRBD1 or TRBD2 (5 bases each). CDR3 in amino acids: CASSGAGMWTGELFF. CDR3 nucleotide sequence: TGTGCCAGCAGCGGGGCAGGGATGTGGACCGGGGAGCTGTTTTTT.